This TCR beta chain was captured by sequencing in a study of cytotoxic CD8 clonotypes in ibrutinib-treated CLL. From germline, CDR1 is WSHSY and CDR2 SAAADI. Trimming cost V 3 bases and J 0 bases, with 12 bases left between them. This CDR3 contains 15 residues. A 1 in 200,000 to 1 in 1 million T cell depth was the sequencing target. Assay: immunoSEQ multiplex PCR; the TCRdb copy retains only in-frame clones and omits some. This table holds approximately 300,000 clones, roughly 85% found once. The chain couples TRBV10-2 to TRBJ2-7; no clear D gene. The sample here was PBMCs, taken before ibrutinib treatment. The source is a human donor with chronic lymphocytic leukemia. The CDR3 sequence: CASSDPTSYSYEQYF. CDR3 coding DNA: TGCGCCAGCAGTGACCCGACAAGTTACTCCTACGAGCAGTACTTC.